A selection of T cell receptor beta chains follows, all from one sample in a study of T cell responses to AZD1222 COVID-19 vaccine. The assay was immunoSEQ multiplex PCR, and TCRdb's table has in-frame clones only and misses some. This sample has about 42,000 clones; 88% occur once, and the top ten carry 20% to 30%. The sample was peripheral blood, taken 28 days after the second AZD1222 dose. Source of these receptors: an adult who received the AZD1222 COVID-19 vaccine. CDR3s include the opening cysteine and the closing phenylalanine or tryptophan. A D gene is named only where the DNA matches it firmly. Size tells how often a clone was seen (once, few, many) or the class of an expanded clone, and some rows leave it out.

D gene: TRBD1; J gene: TRBJ2-5; clone size: .; CDR3 length: 16; V gene: TRBV24-1; CDR3 DNA: TGTGCCACCAGTGGGCCCCGGGACAGACTTCATGAGACCCAGTACTTC; CDR3 protein: CATSGPRDRLHETQYF
D gene: .; J gene: TRBJ1-1; clone size: .; CDR3 length: 13; V gene: TRBV12-3/TRBV12-4; CDR3 DNA: TGTGCCAGCAGCCCCCGGGGAGGCACTGAAGCTTTCTTT; CDR3 protein: CASSPRGGTEAFF
D gene: TRBD2; J gene: TRBJ2-5; clone size: .; CDR3 length: 16; V gene: TRBV4-3; CDR3 DNA: TGCGCCAGCAGCCAAGAGTCTGTAGCGGGAGAAGAGACCCAGTACTTC; CDR3 protein: CASSQESVAGEETQYF
D gene: .; J gene: TRBJ2-7; clone size: once; CDR3 length: 12; V gene: TRBV27; CDR3 DNA: TGTGCCAGCAGGGGGGCCCTCTACGAGCAGTACTTC; CDR3 protein: CASRGALYEQYF
D gene: TRBD1; J gene: TRBJ2-7; clone size: .; CDR3 length: 15; V gene: TRBV9; CDR3 DNA: TGTGCCAGCAGCGTAGGAGGACAGGGGGCGGGCGAGCAGTACTTC; CDR3 protein: CASSVGGQGAGEQYF
D gene: TRBD1; J gene: TRBJ2-7; clone size: once; CDR3 length: 14; V gene: TRBV5-6; CDR3 DNA: TGTGCCAGCAGCCAAGGACAGGGGAGGTACGAGCAGTACTTC; CDR3 protein: CASSQGQGRYEQYF
D gene: .; J gene: TRBJ2-7; clone size: .; CDR3 length: 14; V gene: TRBV5-1; CDR3 DNA: TGCGCCAGCAGCTTGGAGGACGTATACTACGAGCAGTACTTC; CDR3 protein: CASSLEDVYYEQYF
D gene: .; J gene: TRBJ2-7; clone size: .; CDR3 length: 12; V gene: TRBV19; CDR3 DNA: TGTGCCAGTAGGGGTCCTTCCTACGAGCAGTACTTC; CDR3 protein: CASRGPSYEQYF
D gene: TRBD1; J gene: TRBJ2-2; clone size: once; CDR3 length: 16; V gene: TRBV4-2; CDR3 DNA: TGTGCCAGCAGCCATGTCGACAGGGGGAACACCGGGGAGCTGTTTTTT; CDR3 protein: CASSHVDRGNTGELFF
D gene: TRBD1; J gene: TRBJ2-5; clone size: .; CDR3 length: 16; V gene: TRBV5-1; CDR3 DNA: TGCGCCAGCACTCAAACCCCGGGGACAGGGGGGGAGACCCAGTACTTC; CDR3 protein: CASTQTPGTGGETQYF
D gene: .; J gene: TRBJ1-2; clone size: .; CDR3 length: 11; V gene: TRBV19; CDR3 DNA: TGTGCCAGTAGGGCGTCGGGGGGCTACACCTTC; CDR3 protein: CASRASGGYTF
D gene: .; J gene: TRBJ1-2; clone size: .; CDR3 length: 10; V gene: TRBV7-9; CDR3 DNA: TGTGCCAGCAGCTTAGATGGCTACACCTTC; CDR3 protein: CASSLDGYTF
D gene: TRBD1; J gene: TRBJ1-5; clone size: few; CDR3 length: 17; V gene: TRBV19; CDR3 DNA: TGTGCCAGTAGTTTCTTGCCGGGACAGGGGGCCGATCAGCCCCAGCATTTT; CDR3 protein: CASSFLPGQGADQPQHF